This entry lists 26 T cell receptor beta chains sequenced from one sample in a study of blood T cell repertoires in COVID-19. Sequencing used immunoSEQ multiplex PCR; TCRdb keeps in-frame clones, though not all of them. The repertoire includes about 340,000 clones, over 80% of them detected once, and just under 6.5% sits in the top ten. What was sequenced was peripheral blood. The receptor set was obtained from a woman between 45 and 65 years old with COVID-19, enrolled during active disease.

V is TRBV29-1 and J is TRBJ2-7; D is undetermined. The ends were cut back, 1 base at V and 3 bases at J, with 4 bases in the middle. This CDR3 is 11 amino acids long. CDR1 and CDR2 (germline): SQVTM, ANQGSEA. The CDR3 is CSVEGSYEQYF. For the CDR3, the DNA is TGCAGCGTTGAAGGGAGCTACGAGCAGTACTTC.

The V gene is TRBV6-5, the J gene TRBJ1-4; a weak D match, TRBD1 (6 bases). Germline V lookup: CDR1 MNHEY, CDR2 SVGAGI. The V and J ends lost 2 bases and 8 bases respectively, with 6 bases between them. The CDR3 covers 12 residues. DNA of the CDR3: TGTGCCAGCAGTTACACAGGGGAAAAACTGTTTTTT. Residues: CASSYTGEKLFF.

The CDR3 here is CASSQDHPLGGSYEQYF. The CDR3 DNA reads TGTGCCAGCAGCCAGGACCATCCCCTGGGAGGGAGCTACGAGCAGTACTTC. The chain is built from TRBV7-6 and TRBJ2-7; 7 bases line up with TRBD2. The CDR3 is 17 residues long. In germline, CDR1 is SGHVS, CDR2 FNYEAQ. The ends lost 5 bases at V and 3 bases at J; junction bases unmatched: 16.

The rearrangement joins TRBV11-2 to TRBJ2-2; 8 positions agree with TRBD1. The CDR3 is made up of 18 amino acids. V was clipped by 5 bases and J by 3 bases; unmatched bases: 14. From germline, CDR1 is SGHAT and CDR2 FQNNGV. Written as DNA, the CDR3 is TGTGCCAGCAGCCCCCGGTTGACAGGGGAATCGGACACCGGGGAGCTGTTTTTT. Protein sequence: CASSPRLTGESDTGELFF.

The chain uses TRBV5-1 and TRBJ1-4, with TRBD1 matching over 7 bases. Germline V gene lookup returns CDR1 SGHRS and CDR2 YFSETQ. With V trimmed by 0 bases and J by 4 bases, 6 bases remained unmatched. The CDR3 extends over 16 amino acids. CDR3 coding DNA: TGCGCCAGCAGCTTGGGTGCAGGGGGAATTAATGAAAAACTGTTTTTT. It is translated as CASSLGAGGINEKLFF. The full variable domain, with the rest looked up from reference TRBV5-1 and TRBJ1-4, is KAGVTQTPRYLIKTRGQQVTLSCSPISGHRSVSWYQQTPGQGLQFLFEYFSETQRNKGNFPGRFSGRQFSNSRSEMNVSTLELGDSALYLCASSLGAGGINEKLFFGSGTQLSVL.

The V call is TRBV27, the J call TRBJ2-7; 7 bases agree with TRBD1. Germline CDR1 MNHEY, CDR2 SMNVEV (reference sequence). There are 15 residues in the CDR3. With 8 bases clipped from V and 2 bases from J, the junction kept 12 bases outside the gene matches. CDR3 sequence (DNA): TGTGCCAGCTCTTCCACCCGGACAGGCACCTACGAGCAGTACTTC. This gives the protein CASSSTRTGTYEQYF.

This chain joins TRBV3-1 (or the pseudogene TRBV3-2) and TRBJ2-5; D possibly corresponds to TRBD2 (5 bases). V lost 2 bases and J 4 bases, leaving 14 bases between the germline ends. The CDR3 runs to 15 residues. Germline loops: CDR1 LGHDT, CDR2 YNNKEL (reference sequence). CDR3 region: CASSQNTKGAETQYF. The CDR3 DNA follows: TGTGCCAGCAGCCAAAATACAAAGGGAGCAGAGACCCAGTACTTC.

The chain recombines TRBV30 with TRBJ1-1, with 7 positions matching TRBD1. Unmatched junction bases numbered 4, after V lost 5 bases and J lost 10 bases. Germline CDR1 and CDR2: GTSNPN and SVGIG (reference sequence). The CDR3 consists of 10 residues. CDR3 bases: TGTGCCTGGGGGACAGTGGTAGCTTTCTTT. As protein: CAWGTVVAFF.

V usage is TRBV18 and J usage is TRBJ2-1, with a weak D call TRBD2 (6 bases). Germline CDR1 reads KGHSH; CDR2 reads LQKENI. The length of the CDR3 is 15 residues. V gave up 3 bases and J gave up 4 bases, with 13 bases separating them. The CDR3 DNA reads TGTGCCAGCTCACCGGGCCGGGAGTCGTACAATGAGCAGTTCTTC. Translated: CASSPGRESYNEQFF.

V and J are TRBV27 and TRBJ1-2; possible D gene TRBD1, 6 bases. This CDR3 has 13 amino acids. The germline V gene has CDR1 MNHEY and CDR2 SMNVEV (reference sequence). V was clipped by 2 bases and J by 4 bases, with 8 bases between them. CDR3 region: CASSLGQSYGYTF. The DNA of the CDR3 is TGTGCCAGCAGTTTAGGACAGAGCTATGGCTACACCTTC.

The rearrangement uses TRBV19 and TRBJ2-1, with D perhaps TRBD2 (5 bases). V was clipped by 3 bases and J by 9 bases, with 18 bases between them. Per the germline V gene, CDR1 is LNHDA and CDR2 is SQIVND (reference sequence). The CDR3 covers 15 residues. The CDR3 nucleotides read TGTGCCAGTAGTATCGGGGTAGCCACTGGTCCTGAGCAGTTCTTC. Translating gives CASSIGVATGPEQFF.

This chain uses TRBV9 with TRBJ2-5; D is possibly TRBD2 (5 bases). Germline loops: CDR1 SGDLS, CDR2 YYNGEE. V was shortened by 4 bases and J by 1 base, with 14 bases between the two germline ends. This CDR3 comprises 15 residues. This CDR3 reads CASSPGDHPQETQYF. The DNA for the CDR3 is TGTGCCAGCAGCCCCGGGGATCATCCCCAAGAGACCCAGTACTTC.

The chain carries TRBV27 and TRBJ1-2, with D tentatively TRBD1 (5 bases). V shed 6 bases and J shed 1 base, with 15 bases lying between them. The V gene's germline CDR1 is MNHEY and CDR2 SMNVEV (reference sequence). This CDR3 is built from 15 residues. The CDR3 sequence: CASSLDRSVNYGYTF. The CDR3, as DNA: TGTGCCAGCAGCCTAGACAGATCGGTTAACTATGGCTACACCTTC.

The CDR3 DNA sequence: TGTGCCAGCAGTAAGGACAGGGGAGGCAATCAGCCCCAGCATTTT. It yields the protein CASSKDRGGNQPQHF. V usage is TRBV6-5 and J usage is TRBJ1-5; 9 positions agree with TRBD1. The CDR3 is 15 amino acids. CDR1 and CDR2 from the germline V gene are MNHEY and SVGAGI. Trimming cost V 5 bases and J 2 bases; bases outside gene matches: 4.

The CDR3 protein is CASTLGGTQYF. The CDR3, as DNA: TGCGCCAGCACCCTTGGAGGTACGCAGTATTTT. The chain recombines TRBV5-1 with TRBJ2-3; a weak D match, TRBD2 (5 bases). The germline CDR1 and CDR2 sequences are SGHRS and YFSETQ. The CDR3 is made up of 11 amino acids. The V end lost 6 bases, the J end lost 8 bases, and 10 bases lay between the germline ends.

The rearrangement links TRBV7-8 to TRBJ2-5; the match to TRBD2 covers 10 bases. The CDR3 runs to 20 residues. The germline CDR1 and CDR2 sequences are SGHVS and FQNEAQ. J gave up 4 bases and V 2 bases, and 19 bases lay outside the gene matches. The CDR3 nucleotides are TGTGCCAGCAGCTTACTGGGAAGCGGGAGGGTCCTACGTGGTCTAGAGACCCAGTACTTC. It is translated as CASSLLGSGRVLRGLETQYF.

This rearrangement joins TRBV3-1 (or the pseudogene TRBV3-2) to TRBJ2-7, with TRBD2 identical over 14 bases. This CDR3 region has 19 residues. Germline lookup yields CDR1 LGHDT and CDR2 YNNKEL (reference sequence). Trimming took 4 bases from V and 3 from J; bases not matched to a gene: 14. The DNA for the CDR3 is TGTGCCAGCAGCCTGGGGGGACTAGCGGGAGACAGGGGGAACTACGAGCAGTACTTC. Protein sequence: CASSLGGLAGDRGNYEQYF.

About this clone itself: Its ends do not fully match the called genes, so a read error is possible. The chain uses TRBV27 and TRBJ1-5; 7 bases map to TRBD1. The CDR3 spans 18 residues. Germline CDR1 is MNHEY and CDR2 is SMNVEV (reference sequence). In DNA, the CDR3 is TGTGCCAGCAGCTTATCTTTCGACAGGGACGATAGCAATCAGCCCCAGCATTTT. The encoded protein is CASSLSFDRDDSNQPQHF.

V gene TRBV27 combines with J gene TRBJ2-5; TRBD1 matches at 7 bases. The CDR3 covers 15 residues. V trimming: 1 base; J trimming: 2 bases; junction bases outside the gene matches: 4. Per germline, CDR1 MNHEY and CDR2 SMNVEV (reference sequence). The CDR3 nucleotides read TGTGCCAGCAGTTTATGGGGACAGATTCAAGAGACCCAGTACTTC. Its protein is CASSLWGQIQETQYF.

This chain uses TRBV27 with TRBJ2-3, with 10 bases aligning to TRBD2. The CDR3 is 19 amino acids. Germline V gives CDR1 MNHEY, CDR2 SMNVEV (reference sequence). The trim removed 3 bases at V and 2 bases at J, leaving 14 bases unmatched. This CDR3 reads CASSFYSGRKGVDTDTQYF. In DNA form, the CDR3 reads TGTGCCAGCAGTTTCTATAGCGGGAGGAAGGGGGTTGACACAGATACGCAGTATTTT.

This clone was counted a few times. This rearrangement joins TRBV30 to TRBJ1-4, with a possible D match to TRBD1 (5 bases). V gave up 0 bases and J gave up 7 bases, with 15 bases separating them. Germline-derived CDR1 and CDR2 are GTSNPN and SVGIG (reference sequence). This CDR3 is built from 15 residues. CDR3 protein: CAWSVLRQGGEKLFF. CDR3 sequence (DNA): TGTGCCTGGAGTGTACTCAGGCAGGGCGGTGAAAAACTGTTTTTT.

This chain joins TRBV14 and TRBJ1-1; tentatively, D is TRBD1 (6 bases). Germline assignment: CDR1 SGHDN and CDR2 FVKESK. Between the trimmed V and J ends, which lost 0 bases and 0 bases, there was a span of 11 bases. This CDR3 contains 16 residues. CDR3 region: CASSQDWGLVNTEAFF. The CDR3 DNA sequence: TGTGCCAGCAGCCAAGATTGGGGGCTAGTGAACACTGAAGCTTTCTTT.

V is TRBV2 and J is TRBJ2-7; 7 bases fit TRBD2. The CDR3 is 13 residues long. Germline values: CDR1 SNHLY, CDR2 FYNNEI. Germline trimming cut 8 bases from V and 2 bases from J; bases unmatched to any gene: 6. The CDR3 bases are TGTGCCAGCGAGTACAGCGGGGCCTACGAGCAGTACTTC. Its protein is CASEYSGAYEQYF.

In this sample, this clone turned up once. V gene TRBV5-1 combines with J gene TRBJ2-2, with no clear D. V lost 0 bases and J lost 2, with 8 bases in between. The CDR3 length is 15 residues. The germline CDR1 and CDR2 sequences are SGHRS and YFSETQ. CDR3 sequence: CASSLVTVNTGELFF. The CDR3 nucleotides are TGCGCCAGCAGCTTGGTGACTGTAAACACCGGGGAGCTGTTTTTT.

This clone was counted between two and nine times. The V and J genes are TRBV5-4 and TRBJ1-1; possible D gene TRBD1, 5 bases. V lost 0 bases to trimming and J lost 1 base, with 13 bases between them. The CDR3 is 16 residues long. Germline-derived CDR1 and CDR2 are SGHNT and YYREEE (reference sequence). DNA of the CDR3: TGTGCCAGCAGCTTGGTATCCCAGGGATCGAACACTGAAGCTTTCTTT. Protein: CASSLVSQGSNTEAFF.

This clone was recorded once. V usage is TRBV7-2 and J usage is TRBJ2-7; maybe TRBD1 (5 bases). The CDR3 extends over 15 amino acids. The V end was cut by 5 bases, the J end by 3 bases, with 17 bases between. Per germline, CDR1 SGHTA and CDR2 FQGNSA. DNA of the CDR3: TGTGCCAGCAGCCTTGACCCAGGGAAAAACTACGAGCAGTACTTC. This encodes CASSLDPGKNYEQYF.